This TCR beta chain appears in the sequencing data of a study of T cells in localized non-small cell lung cancer. V dropped 4 bases and J dropped 0 bases, with 15 bases sitting between them. Germline V CDR1 and CDR2: SGDLS, YYNGEE. The CDR3 has 16 residues. Comment on this clone: Its cognate antigen is unknown.

Clones were sequenced by immunoSEQ multiplex PCR, and TCRdb holds only the in-frame ones, with some missing. The sample records about 26,000 clones, 70% to 90% being singletons. General observations from the study: Uninvolved adjacent lung had more T cell clonality than any other tissue, topping tumor. Appearance in adjacent lung was seen for a median around 55 of the top 100 tumor clones. Heterogeneity remains possible, as sequencing covered one tumor region only.

The TCR originated in a female donor over 55 with stage II squamous cell lung carcinoma. Sequenced here: peripheral blood, sampled before any cancer treatment. The rearrangement joins TRBV9 to TRBJ2-3; D might be TRBD1 (6 bases). CDR3 sequence (DNA): TGTGCCAGCAGCACCCGACAGGCGACTAGCACAGATACGCAGTATTTT. It yields the protein CASSTRQATSTDTQYF.